Presented here are 26 T cell receptor beta chains from one specimen sequenced in a study of PD-L1 blockade in urothelial cancer. Generated by immunoSEQ multiplex PCR, the TCRdb table keeps only in-frame clones and is missing some. The data contain 25,000 to 35,000 clones, 75% to 85% of them singletons. Time point reported: peripheral blood 6 weeks after treatment start. The specimen was PBMCs, collected around atezolizumab (anti-PD-L1) treatment. The source is a man between 65 and 85 years old with urothelial cancer.

The V and J genes are TRBV4-1 and TRBJ2-2, with 9 bases fitting TRBD2. This CDR3 has 18 amino acids. Germline CDR1 MGHRA, CDR2 YSYEKL. J gave up 4 bases and V 0 bases, and 9 bases lay outside the gene matches. CDR3 coding DNA: TGCGCCAGCAGCCAAGATGGTAGCGGGAGTATGGGCACCGGGGAGCTGTTTTTT. Translation: CASSQDGSGSMGTGELFF.

V gene TRBV2 combines with J gene TRBJ1-1; 7 bases are a match to TRBD1. The CDR3 is 16 residues long. J lost 1 base, V lost 7 bases, and 12 bases had no gene match. Germline assignment: CDR1 SNHLY and CDR2 FYNNEI. CDR3 bases: TGTGCCAGCATGTTGGAGGGGGCTTTGGGGAACACTGAAGCTTTCTTT. Translation gives CASMLEGALGNTEAFF.

The V gene is TRBV5-1, the J gene TRBJ2-7, with a tentative D call TRBD2 (5 bases). The germline V gene encodes CDR1 SGHRS and CDR2 YFSETQ. There are 15 residues in the CDR3. V was trimmed by 0 bases and J by 4 bases, leaving 14 bases between them. As DNA, the CDR3 is TGCGCCAGCAGCTTGGAACGAGGGAAAGGGTACGAGCAGTACTTC. It encodes CASSLERGKGYEQYF.

CDR3 region: CASSEDVVGQSKLAKNIQYF. CDR3 coding DNA: TGTGCCAGCAGTGAAGATGTGGTGGGACAGTCGAAACTAGCCAAAAACATTCAGTACTTC. The chain is built from TRBV2 and TRBJ2-4, with 7 positions matching TRBD1. The V gene end was trimmed by 1 base and the J gene end by 0 bases; junction bases not matched to a gene: 15. The germline CDR1 and CDR2 sequences are SNHLY and FYNNEI. The CDR3 loop spans 20 amino acids.

The chain is built from TRBV7-2 and TRBJ2-7, with TRBD2 as a possible D gene (6 bases). The CDR3 totals 15 residues. CDR1 and CDR2 (germline): SGHTA, FQGNSA. Trimming left V 4 bases short and J 0 bases short, with 13 bases between. CDR3 sequence reads: CASSSVGGASYEQYF. CDR3 bases: TGTGCCAGCAGCTCAGTAGGCGGGGCCTCCTACGAGCAGTACTTC. Full variable domain (rest looked up from reference TRBV7-2 and TRBJ2-7): GAGVSQSPSNKVTEKGKDVELRCDPISGHTALYWYRQSLGQGLEFLIYFQGNSAPDKSGLPSDRFSAERTGGSVSTLTIQRTQQEDSAVYLCASSSVGGASYEQYFGPGTRLTVT.

CDR3 sequence (DNA): TGTGCCAGCAGGCCCCATCTAAAGAGCACAGATACGCAGTATTTT. Its protein product is CASRPHLKSTDTQYF. The chain couples TRBV28 to TRBJ2-3; unclear D gene. The CDR3 has 15 residues. The germline V and J ends were trimmed by 6 bases and 0 bases, with 13 bases remaining between them. Germline V CDR1 and CDR2: MDHEN, SYDVKM.

The chain combines TRBV4-1 with TRBJ1-3; possibly TRBD1 for D (6 bases). V was clipped by 7 bases and J by 2 bases, with 12 bases between them. Germline CDR1 MGHRA, CDR2 YSYEKL. CDR3 size: 14 residues. The CDR3, as DNA: TGCGCCAGCACCCAGAACAGGGCTGGAAACACCATATATTTT. Translating gives CASTQNRAGNTIYF.

J is TRBJ2-1 and V is TRBV7-2; D may be TRBD1 (6 bases). This CDR3 region has 14 residues. V was shortened by 2 bases and J by 6 bases, with 11 bases between the two germline ends. Germline V gives CDR1 SGHTA, CDR2 FQGNSA. The DNA of the CDR3 is TGTGCCAGCAGCTTATGGTCAGGGGCCAATGAGCAGTTCTTC. Amino acid sequence: CASSLWSGANEQFF.

The chain employs TRBV28 and TRBJ2-7; 7 bases are a match to TRBD1. V dropped 8 bases and J dropped 4; count of bases not matched to a gene: 11. CDR1 and CDR2 from the germline V gene are MDHEN and SYDVKM. The CDR3 consists of 14 residues. The chain's CDR3 is CASGPTGQPYEQYF. DNA of the CDR3: TGTGCCAGCGGCCCCACGGGACAGCCGTACGAGCAGTACTTC.

V gene TRBV27 combines with J gene TRBJ2-1; 8 nucleotides align to TRBD1. CDR1 and CDR2 (germline): MNHEY, SMNVEV (reference sequence). J gave up 0 bases and V 5 bases, and 6 bases lay outside the gene matches. The CDR3 consists of 16 residues. As DNA, the CDR3 is TGTGCCAGCAGTCACGGACAGGGCAGCTCCTACAATGAGCAGTTCTTC. Its translation: CASSHGQGSSYNEQFF.

CDR3 in amino acids: CASSATLTPASTEAFF. In nucleotides, the CDR3 is TGCGCCAGCAGCGCTACCCTTACTCCTGCGAGCACTGAAGCTTTCTTT. The chain uses TRBV5-1 and TRBJ1-1; D not resolved. The length of the CDR3 is 16 residues. Germline CDR1 is SGHRS and CDR2 is YFSETQ. Trimming stripped 4 bases from V and 4 bases from J, with 20 bases between.

CDR3 sequence (DNA): TGTGCCAGCAGCCAAGCAAGGAGGGAGGGAGGCTCTGGAAACACCATATATTTT. This translates into CASSQARREGGSGNTIYF. This chain links TRBV14 with TRBJ1-3; D is unclear. Deletions cut 1 base from V and 0 bases from J, with 16 bases between. From germline, CDR1 is SGHDN and CDR2 FVKESK. The CDR3 covers 18 residues.

J is TRBJ1-4 and V is TRBV5-1; D perhaps matches TRBD1 (5 bases). Germline V gene sequence: CDR1 SGHRS, CDR2 YFSETQ. Trimming stripped 1 base from V and 6 bases from J, with 13 bases between. The CDR3 spans 15 residues. CDR3 bases: TGCGCCAGCAGCTTGACCACAGGTCGTCATGAAAAACTGTTTTTT. Amino acids: CASSLTTGRHEKLFF.

V usage is TRBV30 and J usage is TRBJ2-1; D unclear. Germline V gives CDR1 GTSNPN, CDR2 SVGIG (reference sequence). CDR3 length: 13 residues. V was shortened by 1 base and J by 5 bases, with 9 bases between the two germline ends. CDR3 sequence reads: CAWSAGSHNEQFF. In nucleotides, the CDR3 is TGTGCCTGGAGTGCCGGTTCACACAATGAGCAGTTCTTC.

The chain couples TRBV19 to TRBJ1-1; TRBD1 matches at 10 bases. CDR1 and CDR2 (germline): LNHDA, SQIVND (reference sequence). The CDR3 has 13 amino acids. The V and J ends lost 10 bases and 5 bases, in that order; junction bases with no gene match: 7. The CDR3 spells CATDRGKETEAFF. The CDR3 nucleotides are TGTGCCACGGACAGGGGGAAGGAAACTGAAGCTTTCTTT.

The genes are TRBV6-5 and TRBJ2-7; 7 nucleotides align to TRBD1. Germline V gene lookup returns CDR1 MNHEY and CDR2 SVGAGI. The CDR3 extends over 13 amino acids. The V segment lost 5 bases and the J segment 0 bases; nucleotides outside the gene matches: 1. The CDR3 DNA sequence: TGTGCCAGCAGTCGACAGGGCTCCTACGAGCAGTACTTC. Protein product: CASSRQGSYEQYF.

The chain employs TRBV2 and TRBJ1-2, with 8 bases aligning to TRBD1. This CDR3 comprises 14 residues. Germline V gene sequence: CDR1 SNHLY, CDR2 FYNNEI. J was trimmed by 8 bases and V by 7 bases; bases with no gene match: 12. CDR3 residues: CASTASTGGRGYTF. CDR3 sequence (DNA): TGTGCCAGCACAGCTTCTACAGGGGGACGGGGCTACACCTTC.

CDR3: CASSPSVLMNTEAFF. The CDR3 bases are TGTGCCAGCTCACCGTCGGTTTTGATGAACACTGAAGCTTTCTTT. V usage is TRBV18 and J usage is TRBJ1-1, with D unresolved. The CDR3 covers 15 residues. V gave up 3 bases and J gave up 0 bases, with 11 bases separating them. Germline V gene lookup returns CDR1 KGHSH and CDR2 LQKENI.

The CDR3 here is CASSSGRTGVGEQYF. The CDR3 coding sequence is TGTGCCAGCAGCTCCGGGCGGACAGGGGTAGGGGAGCAGTACTTC. This sequence joins TRBV7-8 and TRBJ2-7; 9 positions agree with TRBD1. The CDR3 spans 15 residues. Trimming at V came to 4 bases and at J to 7 bases, leaving 11 bases not matched to a gene. Germline-derived CDR1 and CDR2 are SGHVS and FQNEAQ.

V and J are TRBV30 and TRBJ2-1, with TRBD2 identical over 8 bases. In germline, CDR1 is GTSNPN, CDR2 SVGIG (reference sequence). After removal of 1 base from V and 3 bases from J, the junction contained 5 bases not matched to a gene. There are 15 residues in the CDR3. CDR3 loop: CAWSGRAGGYNEQFF. Written as DNA, the CDR3 is TGTGCCTGGAGTGGGCGGGCGGGGGGCTACAATGAGCAGTTCTTC.

This chain joins TRBV5-1 and TRBJ2-7; weak D call: TRBD1 (5 bases). Germline CDR1 is SGHRS and CDR2 is YFSETQ. V was shortened by 1 base and J by 5 bases, with 7 bases between the two germline ends. The CDR3 is 12 residues long. CDR3 loop: CASSLNRNEQYF. CDR3 sequence (DNA): TGCGCCAGCAGCTTGAACAGGAACGAGCAGTACTTC.

The CDR3 sequence: CASSQVPFRGPGEAFF. The CDR3 bases are TGCGCCAGCAGCCAAGTCCCCTTTAGGGGGCCGGGTGAAGCTTTCTTT. The V gene is TRBV4-1, the J gene TRBJ1-1, with TRBD1 identical over 7 bases. The V gene end was trimmed by 1 base and the J gene end by 7 bases; junction bases not matched to a gene: 12. The CDR3 totals 16 residues. CDR1 and CDR2 from the germline V gene are MGHRA and YSYEKL.

The rearrangement links TRBV9 to TRBJ2-5; 9 nucleotides agree with TRBD2. The CDR3 runs to 16 residues. The germline V gene has CDR1 SGDLS and CDR2 YYNGEE. After removal of 3 bases from V and 5 bases from J, the junction contained 11 bases not matched to a gene. The CDR3 here is CASSALAGDSGETQYF. CDR3 bases: TGTGCCAGCAGCGCCTTAGCGGGAGACTCGGGTGAGACCCAGTACTTC. Supplemented by reference TRBV9 and TRBJ2-5, the full variable domain reads DSGVTQTPKHLITATGQRVTLRCSPRSGDLSVYWYQQSLDQGLQFLIQYYNGEERAKGNILERFSAQQFPDLHSELNLSSLELGDSALYFCASSALAGDSGETQYFGPGTRLLVL.

This clone was recorded only once. This rearrangement joins TRBV7-2 to TRBJ2-2, with 10 nucleotides matching TRBD2. V dropped 3 bases and J dropped 7; count of bases not matched to a gene: 5. The germline V gene has CDR1 SGHTA and CDR2 FQGNSA. This CDR3 contains 15 residues. This chain's CDR3 is CASSLSGGAIGELFF. DNA of the CDR3: TGTGCCAGCAGCTTGAGCGGGGGGGCGATCGGGGAGCTGTTTTTT.

V gene TRBV27 combines with J gene TRBJ2-7; TRBD1 matches 9 bases. V lost 2 bases, J lost 5 bases, and 7 bases stayed unmatched. Germline values: CDR1 MNHEY, CDR2 SMNVEV (reference sequence). The length of the CDR3 is 15 residues. The CDR3 spells CASSLDRGTWNEQYF. CDR3 nucleotide sequence: TGTGCCAGCAGTTTAGACAGGGGGACTTGGAACGAGCAGTACTTC.

The chain carries TRBV5-6 and TRBJ2-5; TRBD1 might be the D (6 bases). This CDR3 is built from 14 residues. V was clipped by 1 base and J by 4 bases, with 11 bases between them. The germline V gene has CDR1 SGHDT and CDR2 YYEEEE. The CDR3 here is CASSLPGGGETQYF. The CDR3 coding sequence is TGTGCCAGCAGCTTGCCTGGGGGCGGAGAGACCCAGTACTTC.